Described below is a single T cell receptor beta chain sequence and its context. Relative to the germline gene, one junction end is altered; a read error may explain this. The CDR3 contains 14 residues. Germline V CDR1 and CDR2: SGHRS, YFSETQ. The record originates from a study of blood T cells in healthy people across ages. PCR was performed a second time for about 7 to 11 cycles using a sample-barcoded 5' primer and a J-beta primer mix. TCRdb processed the 5' RACE reads anew with MiXCR; each CDR3 protein has one entry. This sample has roughly 1,500,000 distinct CDR3 sequences; around 35% occur once, and the top ten carry over 9%.

The chain employs TRBV5-1 and TRBJ2-1; 9 bases match TRBD1. The sequencing input was blood. This receptor was taken from a woman in her twenties or thirties in good health. DNA of the CDR3: TGCGCCGGCAGCTTGGGGACAGGGTCCAATGAGCAGTTCTTC. As protein: CAGSLGTGSNEQFF.